This paragraph reports one TCR beta chain. The antigen it binds to is not known. Base qualities are missing; no much larger clone stands one base away. Library preparation employed 5' RACE. The sequencing machine was an Illumina HiSeq 2500. A second PCR of roughly 6 to 11 cycles was performed with a sample-barcoded 5' primer and a J-beta primer mix. A template-switch 5' adaptor carrying 12 random nucleotides introduced a unique molecular identifier onto each TCR beta cDNA molecule. At least 2.5 million CDR3-containing paired-end reads were obtained from each sample. First-strand cDNA was synthesized from all RNA with the Mint cDNA synthesis kit, primed by a TRBC-specific oligonucleotide. After uracil-DNA glycosylase treatment, a first 18-cycle PCR used universal primers M1SS and BC2_uni_R on all cDNA. Regarding the original processing steps: Normalization of each sample was performed by random selection of 1 million high-quality reads, each carrying a distinct molecular identifier. Instead of being binned into consensus sequences, reads with shared molecular identifiers were discarded. MiTCR, set to a Q25 quality threshold and the strictest error-elimination algorithm, was used for CDR3 identification, clonotype clustering and error correction. A nonparametric unseen species model using Euler transformation provided a lower-bound estimate of total TCR beta diversity. In-frame beta chains were kept once TCRdb had trimmed the public reads at Q25 with fastp and called clones with MiXCR. Records with the same CDR3 protein are collapsed into one entry carrying the most frequent genes and DNA. The V and J calls were not made by the authors but by TCRdb's processing. Within this sample are 850,000 to 1,300,000 distinct CDR3 sequences, with around 45% of them counted one time only. The ten largest account for 18% of the sample.

Donors were around 37 systemically healthy Caucasian individuals from Russia aged roughly 6 to 90 years. Each donor gave roughly 11 milliliters of peripheral blood, drawn into EDTA-treated Vacutainer tubes. Ficoll-Paque density-gradient centrifugation was used to isolate PBMCs, with at least 6.5 million per sample. Trizol reagent was used to extract total RNA from the PBMCs, yielding at least 6 micrograms per sample. For every donor, an aliquot of PBMCs went through flow cytometry to measure the percentages of naive CD45RAhigh/CD27high T cells. This record belongs to a study of blood T cells in healthy people across ages (dated by TCRdb to 2014 to 2015). At the level of the whole study: Template switching captured roughly one uniquely barcoded TCR beta cDNA molecule per two T cells in model experiments. The study measured age-related changes in TCR beta repertoire diversity using deep sequencing normalized with unique cDNA molecular identifiers. The donors were divided into four age groups: young (average around 15 years), middle-aged (about 40), aged (under 70) and long-lived (about 80). The study analyzed two additional independent replicas of 1 million unique cDNA reads from the same blood draw for two donors, one aged 18 to 30 and one aged 80 or older. To avoid experimental bias, donors of different ages were spread randomly across the sequencing lanes. What the authors observed across the whole study: A strong correlation was found between observed TCR beta diversity and the percentage of naive T cells measured by flow cytometry. Donor CMV infection status was unknown, potentially confounding age-related changes in expanded clonotypes. Compared with the aged group, the long-lived group had more naive CD4+ T cells, fewer expanded clones and increased TCR diversity, suggesting age selection. Estimates of total diversity based on one million sequenced T cells were considered lower bounds and underestimates. As age increased, observed TCR beta diversity per million T cells dropped in a roughly linear way, and a significant reduction was already evident by age 40. Conclusive comparison of naive and antigen-experienced compartments was prevented by the profiling of bulk unsorted PBMCs.

This receptor was taken from a woman aged 60-75 years in good health. The sequencing input was blood.

In nucleotide form, the sequence is TGTGCCAGCTCACCACCCCCACTAGCGGGAGGGGAGAACCAAGAGACCCAGTACTTC. It encodes CASSPPPLAGGENQETQYF. The chain is encoded by TRBV18 joined to TRBJ2-5, with 13 bases in between that match TRBD2. The germline V gene yields KGHSH for CDR1 and LQKENI for CDR2. V is cut back by 0 bases and J by 0 bases, with 7 bases in the junction unmatched. The CDR3 goes from the cysteine to the phenylalanine over 19 residues. The kept DNA is CDR3 alone, 57 bases in frame from the first base.